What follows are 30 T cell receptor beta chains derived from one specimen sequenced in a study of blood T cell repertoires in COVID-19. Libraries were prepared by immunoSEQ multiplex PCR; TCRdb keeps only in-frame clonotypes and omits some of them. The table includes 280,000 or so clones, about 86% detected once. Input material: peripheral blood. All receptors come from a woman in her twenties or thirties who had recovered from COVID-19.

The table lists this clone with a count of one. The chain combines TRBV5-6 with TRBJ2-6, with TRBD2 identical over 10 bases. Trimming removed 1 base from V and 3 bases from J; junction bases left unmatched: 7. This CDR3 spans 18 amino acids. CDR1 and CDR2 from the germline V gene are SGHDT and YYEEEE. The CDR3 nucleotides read TGTGCCAGCAGCTTGTTTCTAGCGGGGGACGATGGGGCCAACGTCCTGACTTTC. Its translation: CASSLFLAGDDGANVLTF.

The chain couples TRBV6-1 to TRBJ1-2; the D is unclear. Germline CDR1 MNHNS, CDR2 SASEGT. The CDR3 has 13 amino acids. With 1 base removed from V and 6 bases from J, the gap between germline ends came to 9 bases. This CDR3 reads CASSEVSSDGYTF. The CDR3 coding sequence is TGTGCCAGCAGTGAAGTCTCTTCGGATGGCTACACCTTC.

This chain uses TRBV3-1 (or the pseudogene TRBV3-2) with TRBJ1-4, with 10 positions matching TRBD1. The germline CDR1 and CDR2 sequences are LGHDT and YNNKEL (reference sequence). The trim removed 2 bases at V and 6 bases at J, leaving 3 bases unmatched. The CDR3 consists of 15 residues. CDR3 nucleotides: TGTGCCAGCAGCCAACTCGGGACAGGGGATGAAAAACTGTTTTTT. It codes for CASSQLGTGDEKLFF.

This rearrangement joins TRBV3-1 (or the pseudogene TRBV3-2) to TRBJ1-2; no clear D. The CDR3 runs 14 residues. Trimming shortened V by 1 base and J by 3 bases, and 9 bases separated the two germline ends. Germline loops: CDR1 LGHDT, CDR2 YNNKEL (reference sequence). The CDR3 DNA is TGTGCCAGCAGCCAAGCCCGCGGATACTATGGCTACACCTTC. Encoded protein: CASSQARGYYGYTF.

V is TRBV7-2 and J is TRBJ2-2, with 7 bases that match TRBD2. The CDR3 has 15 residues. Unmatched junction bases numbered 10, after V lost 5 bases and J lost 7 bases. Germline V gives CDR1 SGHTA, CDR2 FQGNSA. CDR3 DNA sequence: TGTGCCAGCAGCATACCCGGACTAGGCGTCGGGGAGCTGTTTTTT. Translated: CASSIPGLGVGELFF.

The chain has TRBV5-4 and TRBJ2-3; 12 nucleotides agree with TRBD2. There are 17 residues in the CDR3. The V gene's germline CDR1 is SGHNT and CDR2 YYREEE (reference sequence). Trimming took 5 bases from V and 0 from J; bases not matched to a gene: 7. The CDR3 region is CASRPSGTSGSTDTQYF. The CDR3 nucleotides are TGTGCCAGCAGACCTAGCGGGACTAGCGGGAGCACAGATACGCAGTATTTT.

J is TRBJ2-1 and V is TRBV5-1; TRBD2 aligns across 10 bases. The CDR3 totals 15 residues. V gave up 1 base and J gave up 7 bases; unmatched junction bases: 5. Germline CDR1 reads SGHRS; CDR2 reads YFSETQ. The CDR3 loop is CASSLSGGAANEQFF. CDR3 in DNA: TGCGCCAGCAGCTTGAGCGGGGGGGCCGCAAATGAGCAGTTCTTC. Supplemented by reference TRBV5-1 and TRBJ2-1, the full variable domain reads KAGVTQTPRYLIKTRGQQVTLSCSPISGHRSVSWYQQTPGQGLQFLFEYFSETQRNKGNFPGRFSGRQFSNSRSEMNVSTLELGDSALYLCASSLSGGAANEQFFGPGTRLTVL.

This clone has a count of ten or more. This chain's CDR3 is CASSPRGLRAFF. The CDR3 DNA reads as TGCGCCAGCAGCCCCAGGGGGCTCCGAGCTTTCTTT. The V gene is TRBV5-1, the J gene TRBJ1-1; TRBD1 aligns across 8 bases. The CDR3 runs to 12 residues. Germline trimming cut 4 bases from V and 10 bases from J; bases unmatched to any gene: 6. Germline lookup yields CDR1 SGHRS and CDR2 YFSETQ.

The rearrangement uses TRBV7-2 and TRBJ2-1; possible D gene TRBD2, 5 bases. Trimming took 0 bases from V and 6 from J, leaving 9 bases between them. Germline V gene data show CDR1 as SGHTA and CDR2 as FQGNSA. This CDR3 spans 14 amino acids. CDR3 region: CASSLAGVGNEQFF. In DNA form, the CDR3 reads TGTGCCAGCAGCTTAGCGGGAGTCGGCAATGAGCAGTTCTTC.

CDR3 sequence reads: CASSQREADTEAFF. CDR3 nucleotide sequence: TGTGCCAGCAGCCAAAGAGAGGCGGACACTGAAGCTTTCTTT. The chain joins TRBV3-1 (or the pseudogene TRBV3-2) to TRBJ1-1; D unclear. V lost 2 bases and J 3 bases, leaving 10 bases between the germline ends. CDR1 is LGHDT and CDR2 is YNNKEL in the germline V gene (reference sequence). The CDR3 is made up of 14 amino acids.

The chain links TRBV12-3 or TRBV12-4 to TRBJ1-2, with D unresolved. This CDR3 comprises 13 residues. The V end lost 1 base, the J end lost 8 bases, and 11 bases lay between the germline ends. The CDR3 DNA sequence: TGTGCCAGCAGTTTAGATGGGCCCTTGGGCTACACCTTC. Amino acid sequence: CASSLDGPLGYTF.

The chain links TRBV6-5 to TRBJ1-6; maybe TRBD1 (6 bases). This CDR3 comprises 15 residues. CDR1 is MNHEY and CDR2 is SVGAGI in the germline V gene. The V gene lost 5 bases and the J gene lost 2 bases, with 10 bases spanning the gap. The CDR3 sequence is CASSIQGTYNSPLHF. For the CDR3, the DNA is TGTGCCAGCAGTATACAGGGCACCTATAATTCACCCCTCCACTTT.

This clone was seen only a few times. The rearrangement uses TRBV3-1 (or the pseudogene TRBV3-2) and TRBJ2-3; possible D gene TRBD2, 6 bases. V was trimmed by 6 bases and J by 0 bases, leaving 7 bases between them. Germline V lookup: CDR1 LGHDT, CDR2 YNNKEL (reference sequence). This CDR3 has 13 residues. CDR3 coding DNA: TGTGCCAGCAGGCGGGATAGCACAGATACGCAGTATTTT. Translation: CASRRDSTDTQYF.

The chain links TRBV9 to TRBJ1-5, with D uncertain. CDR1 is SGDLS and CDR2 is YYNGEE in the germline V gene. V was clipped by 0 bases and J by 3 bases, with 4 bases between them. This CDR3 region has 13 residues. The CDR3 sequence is CASSVEPNQPQHF. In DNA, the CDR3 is TGTGCCAGCAGCGTAGAGCCCAATCAGCCCCAGCATTTT.

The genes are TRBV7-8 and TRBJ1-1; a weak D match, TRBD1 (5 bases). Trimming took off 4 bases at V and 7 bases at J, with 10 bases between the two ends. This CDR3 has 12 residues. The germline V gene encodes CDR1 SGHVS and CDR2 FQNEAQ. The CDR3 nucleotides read TGTGCCAGCAGCTCTTTACAGGTTGAAGCTTTCTTT. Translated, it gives CASSSLQVEAFF.

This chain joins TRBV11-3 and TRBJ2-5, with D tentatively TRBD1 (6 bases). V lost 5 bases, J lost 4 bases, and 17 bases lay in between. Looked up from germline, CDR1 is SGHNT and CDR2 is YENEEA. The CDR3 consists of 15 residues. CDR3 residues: CASSLQGPEGETQYF. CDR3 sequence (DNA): TGTGCCAGCAGCCTACAGGGACCCGAGGGAGAGACCCAGTACTTC.

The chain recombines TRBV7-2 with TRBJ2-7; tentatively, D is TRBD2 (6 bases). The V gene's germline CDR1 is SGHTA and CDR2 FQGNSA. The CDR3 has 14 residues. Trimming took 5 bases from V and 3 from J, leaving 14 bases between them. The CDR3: CASSPYGGFYEQYF. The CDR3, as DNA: TGTGCCAGCAGCCCCTATGGGGGGTTCTACGAGCAGTACTTC.

CDR3 protein: CASSLGSPGNEKLFF. The DNA of the CDR3 is TGTGCCAGCAGCTTAGGGTCACCGGGTAATGAAAAACTGTTTTTT. The chain combines TRBV7-9 with TRBJ1-4, with D hard to call. Looked up from germline, CDR1 is SEHNR and CDR2 is FQNEAQ (reference sequence). CDR3 size: 15 residues. Trimming took off 1 base at V and 4 bases at J, with 10 bases between the two ends.

CDR3 bases: TGTGCCAGCAGCGTATCCAGGCCCGCCATCCTCGAGCTGTTTTTT. It encodes CASSVSRPAILELFF. The V call is TRBV7-9, the J call TRBJ2-2, with D unresolved. The ends were cut back, 5 bases at V and 11 bases at J, with 21 bases in the middle. The CDR3 extends over 15 amino acids. Per the germline V gene, CDR1 is SEHNR and CDR2 is FQNEAQ (reference sequence).

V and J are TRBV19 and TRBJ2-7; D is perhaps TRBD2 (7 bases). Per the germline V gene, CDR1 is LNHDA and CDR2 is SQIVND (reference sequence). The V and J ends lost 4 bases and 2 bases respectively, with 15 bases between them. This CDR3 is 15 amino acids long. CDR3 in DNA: TGTGCCAGTAGTACTCTGAGGGGGGGGCCCTACGAGCAGTACTTC. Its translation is CASSTLRGGPYEQYF.

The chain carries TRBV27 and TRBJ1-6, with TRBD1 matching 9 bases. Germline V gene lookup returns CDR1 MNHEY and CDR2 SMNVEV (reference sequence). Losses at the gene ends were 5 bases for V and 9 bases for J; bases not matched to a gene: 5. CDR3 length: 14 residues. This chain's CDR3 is CASSKDRGSSPLHF. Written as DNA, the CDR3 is TGTGCCAGCAGTAAAGACAGGGGGAGTTCACCCCTCCACTTT.

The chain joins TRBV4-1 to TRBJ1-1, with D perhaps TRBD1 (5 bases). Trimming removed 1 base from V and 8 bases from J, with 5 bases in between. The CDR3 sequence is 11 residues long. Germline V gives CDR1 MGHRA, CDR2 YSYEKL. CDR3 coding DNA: TGCGCCAGCAGCCAAGGGGGCGAAGCTTTCTTT. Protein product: CASSQGGEAFF.

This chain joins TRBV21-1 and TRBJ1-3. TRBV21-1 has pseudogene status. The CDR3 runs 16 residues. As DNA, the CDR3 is TGTGCCAGCAGCAAAGGTAGGCGGACTACTGGAAACACCATATATTTT. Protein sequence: CASSKGRRTTGNTIYF.

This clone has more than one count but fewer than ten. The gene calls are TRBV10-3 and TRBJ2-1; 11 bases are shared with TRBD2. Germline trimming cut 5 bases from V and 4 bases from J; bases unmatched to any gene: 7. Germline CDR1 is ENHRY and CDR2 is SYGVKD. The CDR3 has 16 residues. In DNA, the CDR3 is TGTGCCATCAGTAAAACTAGCGGGAGTACTTACAATGAGCAGTTCTTC. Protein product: CAISKTSGSTYNEQFF.

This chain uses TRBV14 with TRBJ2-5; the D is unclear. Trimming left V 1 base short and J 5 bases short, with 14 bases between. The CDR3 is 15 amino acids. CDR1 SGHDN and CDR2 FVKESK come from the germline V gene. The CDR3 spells CASSQGASSLETQYF. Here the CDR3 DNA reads TGTGCCAGCAGCCAAGGGGCATCGTCGTTGGAGACCCAGTACTTC.

The CDR3 here is CASSPLRTPNEQFF. The CDR3 DNA sequence: TGTGCCAGCTCACCACTCAGGACTCCCAATGAGCAGTTCTTC. V usage is TRBV18 and J usage is TRBJ2-1; a possible D gene is TRBD2 (5 bases). Trimming took 1 base from V and 6 from J, leaving 10 bases between them. CDR1 is KGHSH and CDR2 is LQKENI in the germline V gene. This CDR3 comprises 14 residues.

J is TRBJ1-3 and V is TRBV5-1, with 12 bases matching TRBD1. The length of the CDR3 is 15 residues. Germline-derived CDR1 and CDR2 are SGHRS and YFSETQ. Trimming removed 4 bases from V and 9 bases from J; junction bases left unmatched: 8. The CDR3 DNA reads TGCGCCAGCAGCCACCCGGGACAGGGGGCAGGCACCATATATTTT. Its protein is CASSHPGQGAGTIYF. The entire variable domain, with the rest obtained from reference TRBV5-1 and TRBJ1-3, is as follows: KAGVTQTPRYLIKTRGQQVTLSCSPISGHRSVSWYQQTPGQGLQFLFEYFSETQRNKGNFPGRFSGRQFSNSRSEMNVSTLELGDSALYLCASSHPGQGAGTIYFGEGSWLTVV.

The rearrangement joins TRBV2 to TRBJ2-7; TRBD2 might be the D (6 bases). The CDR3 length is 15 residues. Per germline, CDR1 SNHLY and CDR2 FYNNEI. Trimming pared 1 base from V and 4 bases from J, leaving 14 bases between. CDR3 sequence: CASSEGRTTIYEQYF. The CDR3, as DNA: TGTGCCAGCAGTGAAGGTCGGACTACGATTTACGAGCAGTACTTC.

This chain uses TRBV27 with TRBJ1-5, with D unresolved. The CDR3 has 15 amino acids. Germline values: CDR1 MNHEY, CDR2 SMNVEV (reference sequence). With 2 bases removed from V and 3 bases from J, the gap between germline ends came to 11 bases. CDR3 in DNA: TGTGCCAGCAGTTTAGGAGGAGGAGTCAATCAGCCCCAGCATTTT. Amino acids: CASSLGGGVNQPQHF.

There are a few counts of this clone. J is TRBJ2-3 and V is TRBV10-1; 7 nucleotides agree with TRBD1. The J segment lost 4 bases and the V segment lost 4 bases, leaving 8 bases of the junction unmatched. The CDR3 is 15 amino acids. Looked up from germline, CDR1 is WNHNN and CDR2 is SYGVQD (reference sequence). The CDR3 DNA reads TGCGCCAGCAGTGGACAAGGGACAGCATCAGATACGCAGTATTTT. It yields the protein CASSGQGTASDTQYF.